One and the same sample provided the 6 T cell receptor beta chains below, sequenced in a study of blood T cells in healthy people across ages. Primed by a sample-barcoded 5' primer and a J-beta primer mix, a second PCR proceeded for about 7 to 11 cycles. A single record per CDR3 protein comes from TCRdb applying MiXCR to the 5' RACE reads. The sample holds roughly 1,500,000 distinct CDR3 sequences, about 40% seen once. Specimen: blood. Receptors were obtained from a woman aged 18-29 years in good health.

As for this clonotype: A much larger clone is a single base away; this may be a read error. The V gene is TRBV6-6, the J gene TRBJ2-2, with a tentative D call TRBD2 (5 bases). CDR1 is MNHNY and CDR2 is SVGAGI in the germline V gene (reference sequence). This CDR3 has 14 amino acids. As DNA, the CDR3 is TGTGCCAGCATTTACGGGTCGGGGACCGGGGAGCTGTTTTTT. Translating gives CASIYGSGTGELFF.

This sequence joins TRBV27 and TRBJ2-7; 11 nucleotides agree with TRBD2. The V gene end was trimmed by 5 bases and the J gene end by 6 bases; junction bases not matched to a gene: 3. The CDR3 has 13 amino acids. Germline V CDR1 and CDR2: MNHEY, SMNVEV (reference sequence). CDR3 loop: CASSTTSGGEQYF. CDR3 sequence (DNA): TGTGCCAGCAGTACCACTAGCGGGGGCGAGCAGTACTTC.

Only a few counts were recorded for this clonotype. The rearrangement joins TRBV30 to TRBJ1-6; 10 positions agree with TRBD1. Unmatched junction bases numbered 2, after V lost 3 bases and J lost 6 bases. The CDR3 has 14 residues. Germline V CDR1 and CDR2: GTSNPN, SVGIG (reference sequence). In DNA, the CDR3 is TGTGCCTGGAGCGGGACAGGGGTTAATTCACCCCTCCACTTT. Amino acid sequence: CAWSGTGVNSPLHF.

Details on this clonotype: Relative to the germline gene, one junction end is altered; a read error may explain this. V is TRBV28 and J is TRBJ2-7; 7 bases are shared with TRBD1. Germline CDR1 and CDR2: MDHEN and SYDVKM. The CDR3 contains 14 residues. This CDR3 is CAGSSGQRGYEQYF. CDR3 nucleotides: TGTGCCGGCAGCTCGGGACAGAGAGGCTACGAGCAGTACTTC.

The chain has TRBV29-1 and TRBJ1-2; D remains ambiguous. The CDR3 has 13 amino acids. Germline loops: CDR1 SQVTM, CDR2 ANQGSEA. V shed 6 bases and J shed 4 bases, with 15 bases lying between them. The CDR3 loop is CSVVTEQTYGYTF. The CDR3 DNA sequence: TGCAGCGTGGTTACCGAACAGACCTATGGCTACACCTTC.

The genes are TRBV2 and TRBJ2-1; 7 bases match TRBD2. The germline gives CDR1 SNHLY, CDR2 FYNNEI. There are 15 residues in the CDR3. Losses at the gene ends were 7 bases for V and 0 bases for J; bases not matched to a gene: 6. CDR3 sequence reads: CASTPGDYSYNEQFF. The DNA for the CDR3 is TGTGCCAGCACTCCCGGGGACTACTCCTACAATGAGCAGTTCTTC. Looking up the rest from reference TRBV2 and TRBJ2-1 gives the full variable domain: EPEVTQTPSHQVTQMGQEVILRCVPISNHLYFYWYRQILGQKVEFLVSFYNNEISEKSEIFDDQFSVERPDGSNFTLKIRSTKLEDSAMYFCASTPGDYSYNEQFFGPGTRLTVL.